The rows below give T cell receptor beta chains drawn from one sample of a study of blood T cell repertoires in COVID-19. Sequenced by immunoSEQ multiplex PCR; TCRdb stores in-frame clones only, minus some. The data contain around 230,000 clones, 65% to 90% of them singletons. The material sequenced was peripheral blood. The receptors shown here come from a man aged 35 to 55 who had recovered from COVID-19. CDR3s leave out the opening cysteine and the closing phenylalanine or tryptophan.

CDR3aa: ASSLLAIEQY
v_gene: TRBV7-9
j_gene: TRBJ2-7
len: 10

CDR3aa: ASSITGSSMRGNTIY
v_gene: TRBV19
j_gene: TRBJ1-3
len: 15

CDR3aa: ASSAPGPYT
v_gene: TRBV10-2
j_gene: TRBJ1-2
len: 9

CDR3aa: ASRKLLSTDTQY
v_gene: TRBV5-1
j_gene: TRBJ2-3
len: 12

CDR3aa: AWHRDRPYGYT
v_gene: TRBV30
j_gene: TRBJ1-2
len: 11

CDR3aa: SDRQVHEAF
v_gene: TRBV29-1
j_gene: TRBJ1-1
len: 9

CDR3aa: ASSRGAGPSYEQY
v_gene: TRBV11-2
j_gene: TRBJ2-7
len: 13

CDR3aa: ASSVKPSLAGGPGEQF
v_gene: TRBV7-2
j_gene: TRBJ2-1
len: 16

CDR3aa: ASSFQGANQPQH
v_gene: TRBV27
j_gene: TRBJ1-5
len: 12

CDR3aa: ASSQDRVKNSPLH
v_gene: TRBV18
j_gene: TRBJ1-6
len: 13

CDR3aa: ASSWDSLSGANVLT
v_gene: TRBV5-1
j_gene: TRBJ2-6
len: 14

CDR3aa: ASKERRNNEQF
v_gene: TRBV5-1
j_gene: TRBJ2-1
len: 11

CDR3aa: ASSLWLGRDTGELF
v_gene: TRBV11-2
j_gene: TRBJ2-2
len: 14

CDR3aa: ASSRDSMNTGELF
v_gene: TRBV5-4
j_gene: TRBJ2-2
len: 13

CDR3aa: ASSQGKALTGDEAF
v_gene: TRBV4-3
j_gene: TRBJ1-1
len: 14

CDR3aa: ASRRIGQGARYGYT
v_gene: TRBV27
j_gene: TRBJ1-2
len: 14

CDR3aa: ASSVEPTGVNTEAF
v_gene: TRBV9
j_gene: TRBJ1-1
len: 14

CDR3aa: ASSLGGTPYNEQF
v_gene: TRBV7-9
j_gene: TRBJ2-1
len: 13

CDR3aa: ASSLETQGPGYT
v_gene: TRBV7-9
j_gene: TRBJ1-2
len: 12

CDR3aa: ASSIRWDINSPLH
v_gene: TRBV27
j_gene: TRBJ1-6
len: 13

CDR3aa: ASSSLTGDEKLF
v_gene: TRBV5-6
j_gene: TRBJ1-4
len: 12

CDR3aa: ASSPGYTGELF
v_gene: TRBV19
j_gene: TRBJ2-2
len: 11

CDR3aa: ASSYSPQGYNSPLH
v_gene: TRBV6-2/TRBV6-3
j_gene: TRBJ1-6
len: 14

CDR3aa: ASSDSGTGGCEQY
v_gene: TRBV6-4
j_gene: TRBJ2-7
len: 13

CDR3aa: ASSRRDRGTGELF
v_gene: TRBV3-1/TRBV3-2
j_gene: TRBJ2-2
len: 13

CDR3aa: SVPFRQGQQETQY
v_gene: TRBV29-1
j_gene: TRBJ2-5
len: 13

CDR3aa: ASTTSPGGSTEAF
v_gene: TRBV7-2
j_gene: TRBJ1-1
len: 13

CDR3aa: ASSLMGPNSPLH
v_gene: TRBV7-2
j_gene: TRBJ1-6
len: 12

CDR3aa: ASTLLAGGIYEQY
v_gene: TRBV6-5
j_gene: TRBJ2-7
len: 13

CDR3aa: ASSLRGLAGAETQY
v_gene: TRBV5-1
j_gene: TRBJ2-5
len: 14

CDR3aa: ASSSPAGGLYEQY
v_gene: TRBV6-5
j_gene: TRBJ2-7
len: 13

CDR3aa: ATSQGVEETQY
v_gene: TRBV19
j_gene: TRBJ2-5
len: 11

CDR3aa: ASSQGTSGSYEQY
v_gene: TRBV3-1/TRBV3-2
j_gene: TRBJ2-7
len: 13

CDR3aa: AIAPQGVKNIQY
v_gene: TRBV10-3
j_gene: TRBJ2-4
len: 12

CDR3aa: ASSRTGVYNSPLH
v_gene: TRBV5-4
j_gene: TRBJ1-6
len: 13

CDR3aa: ASSLGHNSPLH
v_gene: TRBV3-1/TRBV3-2
j_gene: TRBJ1-6
len: 11

CDR3aa: ASSAGLGTDTQY
v_gene: TRBV9
j_gene: TRBJ2-3
len: 12

CDR3aa: ASSEGQLYEQY
v_gene: TRBV2
j_gene: TRBJ2-7
len: 11

CDR3aa: ASSLRQGAYEQY
v_gene: TRBV7-2
j_gene: TRBJ2-7
len: 12

CDR3aa: ASSPAESYGYT
v_gene: TRBV5-6
j_gene: TRBJ1-2
len: 11

CDR3aa: AQGAGVSDTQY
v_gene: TRBV30
j_gene: TRBJ2-3
len: 11

CDR3aa: ASRLAGGPTDTQY
v_gene: TRBV2
j_gene: TRBJ2-3
len: 13